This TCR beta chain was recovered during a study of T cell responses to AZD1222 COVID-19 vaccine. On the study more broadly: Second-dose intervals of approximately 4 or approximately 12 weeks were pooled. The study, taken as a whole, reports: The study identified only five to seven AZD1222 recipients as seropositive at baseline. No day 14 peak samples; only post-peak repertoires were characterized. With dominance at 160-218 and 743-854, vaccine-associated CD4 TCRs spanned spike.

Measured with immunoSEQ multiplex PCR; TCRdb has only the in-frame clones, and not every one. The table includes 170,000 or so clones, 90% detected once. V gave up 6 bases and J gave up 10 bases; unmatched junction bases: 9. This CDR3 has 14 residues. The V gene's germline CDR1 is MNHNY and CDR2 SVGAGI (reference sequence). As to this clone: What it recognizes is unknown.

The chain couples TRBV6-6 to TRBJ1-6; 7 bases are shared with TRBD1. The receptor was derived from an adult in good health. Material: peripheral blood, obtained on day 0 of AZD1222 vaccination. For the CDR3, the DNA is TGTGCCAGCAGGGAAGGGGGCGCTTGGTCACCCCTCCACTTT. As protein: CASREGGAWSPLHF.